This record covers a single T cell receptor (beta chain). Sequencing was performed with immunoSEQ multiplex PCR; in TCRdb, only in-frame clones are kept and a portion is missing. The table records roughly 1,800,000 clones, roughly 95% of them present only once. There are 10 residues in the CDR3. Germline CDR1 is MNHNY and CDR2 is SVGAGI (reference sequence). Trimming removed 2 bases at V and 14 bases at J, with 9 bases between. This specimen comes from a study of shared clonotypes between healthy human individuals. CD45RO-negative CD8 cells positively selected for CCR7 made up the naive population, which excluded terminally differentiated effector memory CD45RA+ cells.

This TCR came from a man aged 18 to 29 in good health. The chain recombines TRBV6-6 with TRBJ1-2; D not certain. Sequenced input: naive CD8+ T cells sorted from blood. The CDR3 region is CASSYPPKTF. DNA for the CDR3: TGTGCCAGCAGTTACCCGCCGAAAACCTTC.